These 8 T cell receptor beta chains share one sample of origin, sequenced in a study of shared clonotypes between healthy human individuals. Using immunoSEQ multiplex PCR, the repertoire was profiled, and TCRdb retains in-frame clones only, with some absent. The data contain some 2,100,000 clones, approximately 94% of them singletons. The sequencing sample was made of naive CD4+ T cells sorted from blood. Subset in this sample: CD45RA+ positively selected. The receptor source for this set is a man between 18 and 35 years old in good health.

In this sample, this clone turned up once. The chain recombines TRBV5-1 with TRBJ2-2; 7 nucleotides line up with TRBD1. There are 15 residues in the CDR3. The V gene end was trimmed by 6 bases and the J gene end by 6 bases; junction bases not matched to a gene: 11. Germline values: CDR1 SGHRS, CDR2 YFSETQ. The CDR3 nucleotides read TGCGCCAGCAACCCCCAGGGGGAAAGGGCCGGGGAGCTGTTTTTT. Translating it yields CASNPQGERAGELFF.

The chain carries TRBV9 and TRBJ2-7; 7 bases line up with TRBD2. CDR3 length: 15 residues. The J segment lost 5 bases and the V segment lost 1 base, leaving 9 bases of the junction unmatched. The germline V gene encodes CDR1 SGDLS and CDR2 YYNGEE. The CDR3 protein is CASSVPPRLAHEQYF. Written as DNA, the CDR3 is TGTGCCAGCAGCGTACCCCCTCGACTAGCTCACGAGCAGTACTTC.

The chain is built from TRBV5-4 and TRBJ2-3; weak D call: TRBD1 (5 bases). The CDR3 contains 15 residues. The germline gives CDR1 SGHNT, CDR2 YYREEE (reference sequence). The ends were cut back, 4 bases at V and 4 bases at J, with 16 bases in the middle. The CDR3 is CASSLGPGKSDTQYF. The CDR3 DNA is TGTGCCAGCAGCCTGGGGCCTGGAAAATCAGATACGCAGTATTTT.

The chain joins TRBV6-6 to TRBJ1-1; 7 bases are shared with TRBD1. Germline V gene data show CDR1 as MNHNY and CDR2 as SVGAGI (reference sequence). The CDR3 is 11 residues long. V dropped 6 bases and J dropped 10; count of bases not matched to a gene: 5. This CDR3 is CASSSGQPAFF. The CDR3 coding sequence is TGTGCCAGCAGCTCGGGACAGCCAGCTTTCTTT.

The chain combines TRBV29-1 with TRBJ1-6, with D perhaps matching TRBD1 (5 bases). The V and J ends lost 0 bases and 10 bases respectively, with 10 bases between them. The CDR3 extends over 13 amino acids. Per the germline V gene, CDR1 is SQVTM and CDR2 is ANQGSEA. The CDR3 DNA sequence: TGCAGCGTTGAAGATGCCCCAGGGTCACCCCTCCACTTT. Its protein is CSVEDAPGSPLHF. Using reference TRBV29-1 and TRBJ1-6 for the parts outside the CDR3, the full variable domain is SAVISQKPSRDICQRGTSLTIQCQVDSQVTMMFWYRQQPGQSLTLIATANQGSEATYESGFVIDKFPISRPNLTFSTLTVSNMSPEDSSIYLCSVEDAPGSPLHFGNGTRLTVT.

This clone was seen a few times. The chain is built from TRBV18 and TRBJ1-1, with D unclear. The CDR3 is 15 amino acids. Trimming took 2 bases from V and 0 from J, leaving 10 bases between them. The germline CDR1 and CDR2 sequences are KGHSH and LQKENI. CDR3 sequence: CASSPSGRLNTEAFF. Here the CDR3 DNA reads TGTGCCAGCTCACCATCCGGGCGGCTGAACACTGAAGCTTTCTTT.

This clone was observed a handful of times. This chain links TRBV10-3 with TRBJ1-4; D is perhaps TRBD1 (5 bases). Trimming took 8 bases from V and 3 from J, leaving 10 bases between them. Germline V gene lookup returns CDR1 ENHRY and CDR2 SYGVKD. The CDR3 covers 13 residues. The CDR3 reads CAIGGRANEKLFF. The CDR3 DNA is TGTGCCATCGGGGGGAGAGCTAATGAAAAACTGTTTTTT.

The chain employs TRBV2 and TRBJ2-5; D ambiguous. The CDR3 loop spans 12 amino acids. The V and J ends lost 6 bases and 4 bases respectively, with 9 bases between them. Germline loops: CDR1 SNHLY, CDR2 FYNNEI. The CDR3 loop is CASSLSTETQYF. The CDR3 DNA is TGTGCCAGCAGCCTTTCCACAGAGACCCAGTACTTC. The entire variable domain, with the rest obtained from reference TRBV2 and TRBJ2-5, is as follows: EPEVTQTPSHQVTQMGQEVILRCVPISNHLYFYWYRQILGQKVEFLVSFYNNEISEKSEIFDDQFSVERPDGSNFTLKIRSTKLEDSAMYFCASSLSTETQYFGPGTRLLVL.